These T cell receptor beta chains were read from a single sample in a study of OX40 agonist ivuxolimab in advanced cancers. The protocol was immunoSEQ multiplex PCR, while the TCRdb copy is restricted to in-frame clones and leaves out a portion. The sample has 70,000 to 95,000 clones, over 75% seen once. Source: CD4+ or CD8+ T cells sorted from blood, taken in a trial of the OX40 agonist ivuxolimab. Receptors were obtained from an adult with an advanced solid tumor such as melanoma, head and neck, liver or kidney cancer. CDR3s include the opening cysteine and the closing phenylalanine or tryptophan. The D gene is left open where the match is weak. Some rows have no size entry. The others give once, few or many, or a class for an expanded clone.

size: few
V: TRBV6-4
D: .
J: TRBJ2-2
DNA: TGTGCCAGCAGTGTGTCACAGAACACCGGGGAGCTGTTTTTT
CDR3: CASSVSQNTGELFF

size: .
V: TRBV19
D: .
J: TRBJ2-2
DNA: TGTGCCAGTAGTATATTCGCAGCGAACACCGGGGAGCTGTTTTTT
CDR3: CASSIFAANTGELFF

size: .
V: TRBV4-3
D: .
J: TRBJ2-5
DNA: TGCGCCAGCAGCCAAGACAGGGGAAAAGAGACCCAGTACTTC
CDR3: CASSQDRGKETQYF

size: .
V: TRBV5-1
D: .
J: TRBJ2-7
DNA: TGCGCCAGCAGCTCCGGACTCTACGAGCAGTACTTC
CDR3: CASSSGLYEQYF

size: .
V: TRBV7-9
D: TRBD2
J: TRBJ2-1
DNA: TGTGCCAGCAGCCACCGGACTAGCACTAATGAGCAGTTCTTC
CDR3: CASSHRTSTNEQFF

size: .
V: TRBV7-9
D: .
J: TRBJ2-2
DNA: TGTGCCAGCAGCTACCAAACCGGGGTCACCGGGGAGCTGTTTTTT
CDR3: CASSYQTGVTGELFF

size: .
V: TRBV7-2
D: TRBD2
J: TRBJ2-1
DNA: TGTGCCAGCAGCTTAGCGCGTTGGCTAGCGGAGCACAATGAGCAGTTCTTC
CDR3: CASSLARWLAEHNEQFF

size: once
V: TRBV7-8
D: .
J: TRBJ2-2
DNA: TGTGCCAGCAGCTTAGTAGATGCCGGGGAGCTGTTTTTT
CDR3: CASSLVDAGELFF

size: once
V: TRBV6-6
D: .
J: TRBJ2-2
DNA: TGTGCCAGCAGACCCCGACAGGCCACCGGGGAGCTGTTTTTT
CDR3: CASRPRQATGELFF

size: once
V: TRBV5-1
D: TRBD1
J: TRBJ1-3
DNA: TGCGCCAGCAGCTTGGCCGGGACAGGGAATGGAAACACCATATATTTT
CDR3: CASSLAGTGNGNTIYF

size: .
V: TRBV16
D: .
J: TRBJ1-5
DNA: TGTGCCAGCAGCCAATCACCGGCCGCCGATCAGCCCCAGCATTTT
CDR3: CASSQSPAADQPQHF

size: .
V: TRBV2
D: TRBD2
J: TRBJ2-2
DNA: TGTGCCAGCAGTGTGGCGGGAGTTAACACCGGGGAGCTGTTTTTT
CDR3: CASSVAGVNTGELFF

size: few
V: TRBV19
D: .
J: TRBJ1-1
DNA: TGTGCCAGTAGCGTGGGGACTGAAGCTTTCTTT
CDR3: CASSVGTEAFF

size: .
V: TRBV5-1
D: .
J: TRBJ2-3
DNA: TGCGCCAGCAGCTTCGTCGGGGAGGTTGGCACAGATACGCAGTATTTT
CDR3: CASSFVGEVGTDTQYF

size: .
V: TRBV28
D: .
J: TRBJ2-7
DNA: TGTGCCAGCAGTTTTACTACCGGGACTTCTTCCTACGAGCAGTACTTC
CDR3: CASSFTTGTSSYEQYF

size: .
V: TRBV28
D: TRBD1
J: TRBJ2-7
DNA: TGTGCCAGCATGGTCACAGGGGGCTCCTACGAGCAGTACTTC
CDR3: CASMVTGGSYEQYF

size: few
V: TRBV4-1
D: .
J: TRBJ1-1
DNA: TGCGCCAGCAGCCAAGGAAGCCTGAACACTGAAGCTTTCTTT
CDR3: CASSQGSLNTEAFF

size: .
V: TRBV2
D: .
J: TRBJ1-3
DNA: TGTGCCAGCAGTGGACTGCGGTACTCTGGAAACACCATATATTTT
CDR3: CASSGLRYSGNTIYF

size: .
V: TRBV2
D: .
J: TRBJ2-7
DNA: TGTGCCAGCACCTTTAGCCAGGCTGTGCCCTACGAGCAGTACTTC
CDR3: CASTFSQAVPYEQYF

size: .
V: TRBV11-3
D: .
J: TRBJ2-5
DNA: TGTGCCAGCAGCTCGGGACCTGAAGAGACCCAGTACTTC
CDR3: CASSSGPEETQYF

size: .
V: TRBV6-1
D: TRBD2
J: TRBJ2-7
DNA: TGTGCCGTTCTCCTAGCGGGAGGTCAAGAGCAGTACTTC
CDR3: CAVLLAGGQEQYF

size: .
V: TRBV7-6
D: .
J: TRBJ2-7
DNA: TGTGCCAGCAGCTTAGCGGGGGTCGAGCAGTACTTC
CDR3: CASSLAGVEQYF

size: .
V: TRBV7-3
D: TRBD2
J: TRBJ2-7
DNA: TGTGCCAGCAGCCCAGGGACTAGCGGGAAAGACGAGCAGTACTTC
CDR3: CASSPGTSGKDEQYF

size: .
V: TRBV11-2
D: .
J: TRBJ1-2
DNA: TGTGCCAGCAGCTCCGGCGTGGCCGCAGGGAACTATGGCTACACCTTC
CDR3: CASSSGVAAGNYGYTF

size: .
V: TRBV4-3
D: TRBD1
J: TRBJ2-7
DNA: TGCGCCAGCAGCCAAGATAGTTTTGGACAGGCCTCCTACGAGCAGTACTTC
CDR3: CASSQDSFGQASYEQYF

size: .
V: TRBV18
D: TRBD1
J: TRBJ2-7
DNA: TGTGCCAGCTCAATAAACAGGGGGCTACAGTCCTACGAGCAGTACTTC
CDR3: CASSINRGLQSYEQYF

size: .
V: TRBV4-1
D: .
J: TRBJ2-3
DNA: TGCGCCAGCAGCCAAGTCGGGGCAGATACGCAGTATTTT
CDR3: CASSQVGADTQYF

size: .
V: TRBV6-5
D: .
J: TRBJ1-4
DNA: TGTGCCAGCAGTTACTCCTTTAATGAAAAACTGTTTTTT
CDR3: CASSYSFNEKLFF